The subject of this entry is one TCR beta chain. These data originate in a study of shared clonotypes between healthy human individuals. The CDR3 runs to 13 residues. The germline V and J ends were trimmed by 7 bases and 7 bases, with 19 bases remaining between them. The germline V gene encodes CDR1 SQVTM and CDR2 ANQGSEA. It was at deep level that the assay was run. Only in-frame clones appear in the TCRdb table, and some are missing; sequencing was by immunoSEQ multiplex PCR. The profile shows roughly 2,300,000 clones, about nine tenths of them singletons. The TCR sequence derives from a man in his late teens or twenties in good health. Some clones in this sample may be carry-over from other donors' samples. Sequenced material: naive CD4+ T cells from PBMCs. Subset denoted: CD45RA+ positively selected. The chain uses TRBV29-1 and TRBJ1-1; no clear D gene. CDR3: CSAAPGQGGEAFF. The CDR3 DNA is TGCAGCGCTGCGCCGGGCCAAGGTGGTGAAGCTTTCTTT.